These T cell receptor beta chains were read from a single sample in a study of radiation and T cells in renal cell carcinoma. This table comes from immunoSEQ multiplex PCR, and its TCRdb copy is limited to in-frame clones, with some not included. The table lists about 95,000 clones, 86% of them singletons. Specimen: blood, collected from a patient whose treatment included radiotherapy and nephrectomy. All receptors derive from a man aged 45-60 years with renal cell carcinoma. The conserved cysteine and the conserved F or W are not part of the CDR3 here.

V	CDR3
TRBV7-2	ASSLTRNTEAF
TRBV5-1	ASSLGSAGGPPLAEQF
TRBV18	ASSPPSTGIYGYT
TRBV19	ASLLRGTGAMNTEAF
TRBV29-1	SVGPGGTEAF
TRBV4-2	ASSQAENFRNEQY
TRBV6-5	ASSRGGREQY
TRBV10-3	AISELSVGTGELF
TRBV7-2	ASSLAPGHHTNEKLF
TRBV11-2	ASSPTGDGTDTQY
TRBV2	ASSGGRTQH